A selection of T cell receptor beta chains follows, all from one sample in a study of T cell changes during pregnancy in multiple sclerosis. Profiled with immunoSEQ multiplex PCR; TCRdb holds only in-frame clones, not every one. The profile shows just under 80,000 clones, just under 95% of them singletons. The sample here was peripheral blood, taken in the first trimester of pregnancy. The receptor source for this set is a female donor with multiple sclerosis, enrolled in a pregnancy study. Both conserved end residues are part of each CDR3. The D gene is left open where the match is weak. The size entry is marked missing in some rows and otherwise reads once, few, many or a size class.

V	size	D	J	CDR3	DNA
TRBV4-3	NA	NA	TRBJ1-2	CASSQEGGVGGYTF	TGCGCCAGCAGCCAAGAGGGAGGGGTGGGGGGCTACACCTTC
TRBV7-8	NA	NA	TRBJ2-2	CASSLRGSNTGELFF	TGTGCCAGCAGCTTACGCGGTTCGAACACCGGGGAGCTGTTTTTT
TRBV28	NA	TRBD1	TRBJ2-7	CASTEPGQGFYEQYF	TGTGCCAGCACTGAACCGGGACAGGGGTTCTACGAGCAGTACTTC
TRBV28	once	NA	TRBJ2-7	CASSPTRSEQYF	TGTGCCAGCAGCCCGACTAGATCCGAGCAGTACTTC
TRBV5-5	once	TRBD2	TRBJ2-2	CASSFLAGGPFGELFF	TGTGCCAGCAGCTTTCTAGCGGGGGGGCCCTTCGGGGAGCTGTTTTTT
TRBV7-2	NA	NA	TRBJ1-1	CASSFGGGSRAGMNTEAFF	TGTGCCAGCAGCTTTGGGGGGGGATCGCGCGCGGGAATGAACACTGAAGCTTTCTTT
TRBV7-2	NA	TRBD2	TRBJ2-3	CASSLGTSGALTDTQYF	TGTGCCAGCAGCCTGGGGACTAGCGGGGCTCTCACAGATACGCAGTATTTT
TRBV25-1	NA	TRBD1	TRBJ1-2	CASSVGQGYGYTF	TGTGCCAGCAGTGTTGGACAGGGCTATGGCTACACCTTC
TRBV18	NA	NA	TRBJ2-7	CASSPPTGTYEQYF	TGTGCCAGCTCACCACCAACAGGCACCTACGAGCAGTACTTC
TRBV4-1	NA	NA	TRBJ1-2	CASSQAEVLNGYTF	TGCGCCAGCAGCCAAGCTGAGGTTCTGAATGGCTACACCTTC
TRBV7-9	NA	TRBD1	TRBJ1-1	CASSSIPGTGDTEAFF	TGTGCCAGCAGCTCGATCCCGGGGACAGGGGACACTGAAGCTTTCTTT
TRBV19	NA	TRBD1	TRBJ1-5	CASSIGGQGGILPQHF	TGTGCCAGTAGTATAGGAGGACAGGGGGGCATTTTGCCCCAGCATTTT
TRBV6-5	NA	NA	TRBJ1-2	CASSQGMEGYTF	TGTGCCAGCAGTCAGGGGATGGAGGGCTACACCTTC
TRBV28	NA	NA	TRBJ2-5	CASSLRGWETQYF	TGTGCCAGCAGTTTAAGGGGCTGGGAGACCCAGTACTTC
TRBV6-5	NA	TRBD1	TRBJ1-2	CASSYAWDRVNYGYTF	TGTGCCAGCAGTTACGCCTGGGACAGGGTAAACTATGGCTACACCTTC
TRBV5-1	NA	TRBD1	TRBJ2-2	CASSLMGQYTGELFF	TGCGCCAGCAGCTTGATGGGACAGTACACCGGGGAGCTGTTTTTT
TRBV28	NA	NA	TRBJ2-1	CASSPPDSVRGNEQFF	TGTGCCAGCAGTCCCCCCGACAGTGTAAGGGGCAATGAGCAGTTCTTC
TRBV5-1	once	TRBD1	TRBJ2-2	CASSPGQGAATGELFF	TGCGCCAGCAGCCCGGGACAGGGGGCAGCGACCGGGGAGCTGTTTTTT
TRBV27	NA	NA	TRBJ2-4	CASSLVAGWAKNIQYF	TGTGCCAGCAGTTTAGTTGCGGGATGGGCCAAAAACATTCAGTACTTC
TRBV14	NA	TRBD1	TRBJ2-2	CASRPGQGNTGELFF	TGTGCCAGCAGACCTGGACAGGGGAACACCGGGGAGCTGTTTTTT
TRBV6-1	once	NA	TRBJ1-4	CASSSTQNLFF	TGTGCCAGCAGTTCGACTCAAAATCTGTTTTTT
TRBV19	once	NA	TRBJ2-5	CASKRRETQYF	TGTGCCAGTAAGAGGAGAGAGACCCAGTACTTC
TRBV7-9	once	TRBD1	TRBJ1-4	CASSMDRRYEKLFF	TGTGCCAGCAGCATGGACAGGCGGTATGAAAAACTGTTTTTT
TRBV10-2	NA	TRBD2	TRBJ2-1	CARWFERECSNEQFF	TGCGCCCGCTGGTTCGAGCGGGAGTGTAGCAATGAGCAGTTCTTC
TRBV19	NA	NA	TRBJ1-1	CASSLGQSIYTEAFF	TGTGCCAGTAGTCTCGGACAGTCGATATACACTGAAGCTTTCTTT
TRBV4-1	NA	TRBD2	TRBJ2-1	CASSQDAGLAGANEQFF	TGCGCCAGCAGCCAAGACGCGGGGCTAGCGGGGGCCAATGAGCAGTTCTTC
TRBV6-1	NA	NA	TRBJ1-1	CASRVPGGVTEAFF	TGTGCCAGCAGAGTACCGGGGGGGGTAACTGAAGCTTTCTTT
TRBV15	NA	NA	TRBJ1-5	CATGPGAAHNQPQHF	TGTGCCACCGGGCCAGGGGCCGCCCACAATCAGCCCCAGCATTTT
TRBV9	NA	TRBD1	TRBJ1-2	CASTPGTGKEGYTF	TGTGCCAGCACCCCCGGGACAGGGAAGGAGGGCTACACCTTC
TRBV7-9	NA	TRBD1	TRBJ1-4	CASRTWTGSNEKLFF	TGTGCCAGCAGGACTTGGACAGGGTCAAATGAAAAACTGTTTTTT
TRBV27	NA	TRBD1	TRBJ1-1	CASKPRTGGKDEDTEAFF	TGTGCCAGCAAACCTAGGACAGGGGGCAAAGATGAGGACACTGAAGCTTTCTTT
TRBV7-6	NA	NA	TRBJ2-1	CASSFAGTGGDSEQFF	TGTGCCAGCAGCTTCGCCGGGACTGGCGGAGATTCGGAGCAGTTCTTC
TRBV10-3	NA	NA	TRBJ1-1	CAISETVNTEAFF	TGTGCCATCAGTGAGACGGTGAACACTGAAGCTTTCTTT
TRBV19	few	NA	TRBJ1-1	CASSISGNTEAFF	TGTGCCAGTAGTATATCAGGGAACACTGAAGCTTTCTTT
TRBV10-3	once	NA	TRBJ1-2	CAISEPTPGGLYGYTF	TGTGCCATCAGTGAGCCTACCCCGGGGGGCCTCTATGGCTACACCTTC
TRBV6-5	NA	NA	TRBJ1-2	CASSSRAGGYTF	TGTGCCAGCAGCTCGAGGGCGGGTGGCTACACCTTC
TRBV7-8	NA	NA	TRBJ1-4	CASSLAGGEKLFF	TGTGCCAGCAGCTTAGCGGGGGGTGAAAAACTGTTTTTT
TRBV2	few	NA	TRBJ2-3	CASSVRGGTQYF	TGTGCCAGCAGTGTGCGGGGTGGTACGCAGTATTTT